A single T cell receptor beta chain is shown here with its context. The CDR3 length is 15 residues. Trimming shortened V by 2 bases and J by 3 bases, and 9 bases separated the two germline ends. Germline values: CDR1 SGHRS, CDR2 YFSETQ. These data originate in a study of control samples from healthy donors and cancer patients. Some clones are missing from TCRdb's copy, which holds only in-frame ones; the method was immunoSEQ multiplex PCR. The sample has 190,000 or so clones, around 93% seen once. Sequenced input: blood. V gene TRBV5-1 combines with J gene TRBJ2-6, with a tentative D call TRBD1 (5 bases). The sequence derives from a man aged 18 to 29 in good health. The CDR3 DNA is TGCGCCAGCAGCTTATCAGGGTTTGGGGCCAACGTCCTGACTTTC. Its protein product is CASSLSGFGANVLTF.